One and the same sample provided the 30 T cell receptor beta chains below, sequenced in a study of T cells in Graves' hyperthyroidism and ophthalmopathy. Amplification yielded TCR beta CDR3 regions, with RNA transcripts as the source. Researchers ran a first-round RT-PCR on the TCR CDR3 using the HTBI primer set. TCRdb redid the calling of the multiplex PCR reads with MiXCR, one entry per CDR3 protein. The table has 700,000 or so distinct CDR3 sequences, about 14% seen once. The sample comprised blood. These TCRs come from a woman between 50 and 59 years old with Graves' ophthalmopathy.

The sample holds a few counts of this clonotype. CDR3 sequence reads: CASKISWTSGSTGELFF. The CDR3 DNA reads TGTGCCAGTAAAATATCCTGGACTAGCGGGTCCACCGGGGAGCTGTTTTTT. V is TRBV19 and J is TRBJ2-2, with 11 bases that match TRBD2. V trimming: 7 bases; J trimming: 4 bases; junction bases outside the gene matches: 11. The CDR3 consists of 17 residues. Germline loops: CDR1 LNHDA, CDR2 SQIVND (reference sequence).

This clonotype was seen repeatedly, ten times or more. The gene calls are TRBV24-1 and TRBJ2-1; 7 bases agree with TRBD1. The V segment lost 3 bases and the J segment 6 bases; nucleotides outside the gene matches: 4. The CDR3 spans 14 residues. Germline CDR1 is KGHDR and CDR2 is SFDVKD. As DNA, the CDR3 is TGTGCCACCAGTGATAACGACAGGGTCAATGAGCAGTTCTTC. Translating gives CATSDNDRVNEQFF.

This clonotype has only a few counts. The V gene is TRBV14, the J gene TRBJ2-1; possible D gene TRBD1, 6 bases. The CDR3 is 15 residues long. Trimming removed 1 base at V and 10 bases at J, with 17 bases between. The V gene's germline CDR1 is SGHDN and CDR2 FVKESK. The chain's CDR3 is CASSQVRLIRGEQFF. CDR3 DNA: TGTGCCAGCAGCCAAGTACGTTTGATTAGGGGGGAGCAGTTCTTC.

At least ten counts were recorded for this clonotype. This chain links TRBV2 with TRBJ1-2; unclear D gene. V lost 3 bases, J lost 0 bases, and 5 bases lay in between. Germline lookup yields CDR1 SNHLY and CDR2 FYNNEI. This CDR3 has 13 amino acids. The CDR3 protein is CASSEVTNYGYTF. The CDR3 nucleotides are TGTGCCAGCAGTGAGGTTACTAACTATGGCTACACCTTC.

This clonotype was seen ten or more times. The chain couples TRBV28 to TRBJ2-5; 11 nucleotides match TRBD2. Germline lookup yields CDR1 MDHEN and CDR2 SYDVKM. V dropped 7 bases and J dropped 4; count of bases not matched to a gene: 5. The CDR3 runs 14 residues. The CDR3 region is CASKLAGVSETQYF. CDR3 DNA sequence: TGTGCCAGCAAACTAGCGGGAGTGTCAGAGACCCAGTACTTC.

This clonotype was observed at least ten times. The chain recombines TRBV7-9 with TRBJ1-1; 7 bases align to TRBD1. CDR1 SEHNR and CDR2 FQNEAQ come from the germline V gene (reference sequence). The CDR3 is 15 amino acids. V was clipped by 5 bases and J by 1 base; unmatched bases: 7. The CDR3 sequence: CASSTRTGENTEAFF. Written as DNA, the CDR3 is TGTGCCAGCAGCACCAGGACAGGAGAGAACACTGAAGCTTTCTTT.

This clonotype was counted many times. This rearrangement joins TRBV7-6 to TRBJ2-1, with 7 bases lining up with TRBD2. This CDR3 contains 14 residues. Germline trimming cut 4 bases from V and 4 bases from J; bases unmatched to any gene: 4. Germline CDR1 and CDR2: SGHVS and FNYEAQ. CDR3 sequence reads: CASSWGGPYNEQFF. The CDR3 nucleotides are TGTGCCAGCAGCTGGGGGGGACCGTACAATGAGCAGTTCTTC. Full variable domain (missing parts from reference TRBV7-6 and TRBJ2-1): GAGVSQSPRYKVTKRGQDVALRCDPISGHVSLYWYRQALGQGPEFLTYFNYEAQQDKSGLPNDRFSAERPEGSISTLTIQRTEQRDSAMYRCASSWGGPYNEQFFGPGTRLTVL.

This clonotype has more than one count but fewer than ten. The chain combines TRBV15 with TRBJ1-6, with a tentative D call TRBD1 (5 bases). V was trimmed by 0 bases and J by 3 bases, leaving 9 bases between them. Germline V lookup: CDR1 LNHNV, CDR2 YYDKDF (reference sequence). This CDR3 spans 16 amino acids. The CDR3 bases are TGTGCCACCAGCAGAGATGAGGGGAACTATAATTCACCCCTCCACTTT. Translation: CATSRDEGNYNSPLHF.

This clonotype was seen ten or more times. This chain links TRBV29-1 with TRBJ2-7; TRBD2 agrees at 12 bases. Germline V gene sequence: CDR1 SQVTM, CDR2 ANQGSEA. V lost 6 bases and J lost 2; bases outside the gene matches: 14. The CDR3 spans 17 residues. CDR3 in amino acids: CSVTTDPTSGSTYEQYF. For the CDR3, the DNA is TGCAGCGTCACGACAGATCCGACTAGCGGGAGTACCTACGAGCAGTACTTC.

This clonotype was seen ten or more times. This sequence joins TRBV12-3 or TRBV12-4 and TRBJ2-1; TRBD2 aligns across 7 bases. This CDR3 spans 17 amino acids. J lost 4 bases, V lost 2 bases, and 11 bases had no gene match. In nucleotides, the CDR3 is TGTGCCAGCAGTTTATTCGGGGCGGGAGTAGGATACAATGAGCAGTTCTTC. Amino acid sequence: CASSLFGAGVGYNEQFF.

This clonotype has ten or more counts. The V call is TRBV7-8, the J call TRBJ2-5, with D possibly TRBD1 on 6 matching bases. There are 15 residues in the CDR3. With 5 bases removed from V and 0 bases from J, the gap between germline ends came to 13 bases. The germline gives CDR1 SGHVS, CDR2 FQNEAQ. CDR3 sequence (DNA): TGTGCCAGCAGCACCTGGACAGATAACCAAGAGACCCAGTACTTC. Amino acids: CASSTWTDNQETQYF.

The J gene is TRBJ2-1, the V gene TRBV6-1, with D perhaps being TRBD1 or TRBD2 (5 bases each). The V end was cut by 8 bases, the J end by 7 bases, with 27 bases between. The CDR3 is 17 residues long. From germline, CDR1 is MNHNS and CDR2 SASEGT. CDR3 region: CASCSNLGTGMGNEQFF. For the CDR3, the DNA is TGTGCCAGCTGCTCGAACTTGGGGACGGGGATGGGTAATGAGCAGTTCTTC.

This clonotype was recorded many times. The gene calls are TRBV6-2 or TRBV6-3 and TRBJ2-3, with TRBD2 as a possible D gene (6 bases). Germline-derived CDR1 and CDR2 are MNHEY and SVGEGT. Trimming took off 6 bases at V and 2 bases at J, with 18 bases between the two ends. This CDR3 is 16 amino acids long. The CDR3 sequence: CASRLSRGGLTDTQYF. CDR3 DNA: TGTGCCAGCAGACTGTCAAGGGGAGGACTCACAGATACGCAGTATTTT.

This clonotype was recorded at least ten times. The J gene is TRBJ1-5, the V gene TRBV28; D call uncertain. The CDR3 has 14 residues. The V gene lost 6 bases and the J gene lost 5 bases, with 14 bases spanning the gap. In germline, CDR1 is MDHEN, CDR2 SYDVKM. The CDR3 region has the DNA TGTGCCAGCAGCCTTTCCGCTCTTCATCAGCCCCAGCATTTT. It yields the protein CASSLSALHQPQHF.

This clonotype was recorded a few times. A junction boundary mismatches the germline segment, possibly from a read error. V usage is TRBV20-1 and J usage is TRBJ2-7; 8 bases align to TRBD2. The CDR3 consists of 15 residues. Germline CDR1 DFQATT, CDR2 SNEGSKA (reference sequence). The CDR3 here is CSAGSGTSSSHEQYF. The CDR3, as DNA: TGCAGTGCTGGATCCGGGACTAGTTCCTCCCACGAGCAGTACTTC.

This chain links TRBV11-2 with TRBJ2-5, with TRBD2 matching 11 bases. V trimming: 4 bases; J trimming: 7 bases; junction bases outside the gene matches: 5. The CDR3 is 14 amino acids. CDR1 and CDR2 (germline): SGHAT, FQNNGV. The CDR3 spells CASSSTSGRMTQYF. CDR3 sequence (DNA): TGTGCCAGCAGCTCAACTAGCGGGAGAATGACCCAGTACTTC.

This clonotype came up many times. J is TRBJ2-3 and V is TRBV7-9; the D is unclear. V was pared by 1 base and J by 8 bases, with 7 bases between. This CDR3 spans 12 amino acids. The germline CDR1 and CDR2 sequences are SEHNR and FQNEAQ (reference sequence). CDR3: CASSLVLGTQYF. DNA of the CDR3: TGTGCCAGCAGCTTAGTGTTGGGTACGCAGTATTTT.

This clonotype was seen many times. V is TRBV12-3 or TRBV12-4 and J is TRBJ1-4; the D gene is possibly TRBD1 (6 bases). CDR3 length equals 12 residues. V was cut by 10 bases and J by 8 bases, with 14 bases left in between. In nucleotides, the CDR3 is TGTGCCACACAGGGTCTTGGGGAAAAACTGTTTTTT. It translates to CATQGLGEKLFF.

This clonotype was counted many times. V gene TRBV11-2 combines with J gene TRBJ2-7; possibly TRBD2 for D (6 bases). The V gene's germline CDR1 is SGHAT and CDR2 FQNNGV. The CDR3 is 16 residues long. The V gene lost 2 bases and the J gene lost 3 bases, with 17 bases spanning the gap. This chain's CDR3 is CASSLFKGLASYEQYF. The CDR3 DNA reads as TGTGCCAGCAGCTTATTTAAGGGGCTAGCGAGCTACGAGCAGTACTTC.

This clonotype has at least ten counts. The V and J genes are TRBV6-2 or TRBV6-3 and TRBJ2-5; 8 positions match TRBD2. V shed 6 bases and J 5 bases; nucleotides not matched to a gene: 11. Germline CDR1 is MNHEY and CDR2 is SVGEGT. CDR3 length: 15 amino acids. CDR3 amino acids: CASRHISGVEETQYF. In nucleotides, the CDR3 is TGTGCCAGCAGACACATTAGCGGGGTCGAGGAGACCCAGTACTTC.

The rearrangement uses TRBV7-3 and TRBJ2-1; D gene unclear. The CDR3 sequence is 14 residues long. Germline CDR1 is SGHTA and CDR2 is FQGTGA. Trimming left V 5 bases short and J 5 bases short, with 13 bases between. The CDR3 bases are TGTGCCAGCAGCCCTTCCCCCGGTGACAATGAGCAGTTCTTC. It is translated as CASSPSPGDNEQFF.

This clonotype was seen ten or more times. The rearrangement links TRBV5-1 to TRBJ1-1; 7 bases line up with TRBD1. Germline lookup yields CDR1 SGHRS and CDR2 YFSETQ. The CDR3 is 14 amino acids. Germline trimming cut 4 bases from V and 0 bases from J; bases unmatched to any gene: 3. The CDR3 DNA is TGCGCCAGCAGCGAGGGGGCGATGAACACTGAAGCTTTCTTT. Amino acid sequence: CASSEGAMNTEAFF.

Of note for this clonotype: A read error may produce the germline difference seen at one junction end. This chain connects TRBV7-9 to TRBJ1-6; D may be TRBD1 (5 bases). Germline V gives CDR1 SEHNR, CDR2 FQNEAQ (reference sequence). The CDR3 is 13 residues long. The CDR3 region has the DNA TGTGTCAGCAGTCCTCCGGGGCATTCACCCCTCCACTTT. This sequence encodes CVSSPPGHSPLHF.

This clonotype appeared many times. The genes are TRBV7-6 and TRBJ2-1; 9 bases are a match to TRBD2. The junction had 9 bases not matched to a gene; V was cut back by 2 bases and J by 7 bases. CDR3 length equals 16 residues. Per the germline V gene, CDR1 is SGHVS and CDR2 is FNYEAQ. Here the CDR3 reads CASSLTLSGSSNEQFF. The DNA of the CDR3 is TGTGCCAGCAGCTTAACTCTTAGCGGGAGTTCGAATGAGCAGTTCTTC.

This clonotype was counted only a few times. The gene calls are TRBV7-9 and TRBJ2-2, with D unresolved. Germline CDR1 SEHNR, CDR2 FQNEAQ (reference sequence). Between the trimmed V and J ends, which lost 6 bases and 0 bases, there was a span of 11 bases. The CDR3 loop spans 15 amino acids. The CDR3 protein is CASSSDGSNTGELFF. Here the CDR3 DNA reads TGTGCCAGCAGTTCTGACGGCTCGAACACCGGGGAGCTGTTTTTT.

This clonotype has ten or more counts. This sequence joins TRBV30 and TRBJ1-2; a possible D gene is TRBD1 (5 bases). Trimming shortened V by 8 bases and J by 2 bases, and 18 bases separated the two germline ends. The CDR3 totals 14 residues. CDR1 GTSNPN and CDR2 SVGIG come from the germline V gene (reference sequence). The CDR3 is CAQLIGGINYGYTF. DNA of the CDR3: TGTGCCCAACTAATCGGGGGAATCAACTATGGCTACACCTTC.

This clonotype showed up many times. The chain's CDR3 is CASSLGSSLSYGYTF. CDR3 nucleotide sequence: TGTGCCAGCAGCTTAGGATCCAGTCTCTCCTATGGCTACACCTTC. The chain links TRBV7-9 to TRBJ1-2, with D unclear. V was pared by 1 base and J by 4 bases, with 13 bases between. Germline V lookup: CDR1 SEHNR, CDR2 FQNEAQ (reference sequence). The CDR3 has 15 residues. Supplemented by reference TRBV7-9 and TRBJ1-2, the full variable domain reads DTGVSQNPRHKITKRGQNVTFRCDPISEHNRLYWYRQTLGQGPEFLTYFQNEAQLEKSRLLSDRFSAERPKGSFSTLEIQRTEQGDSAMYLCASSLGSSLSYGYTFGSGTRLTVV.

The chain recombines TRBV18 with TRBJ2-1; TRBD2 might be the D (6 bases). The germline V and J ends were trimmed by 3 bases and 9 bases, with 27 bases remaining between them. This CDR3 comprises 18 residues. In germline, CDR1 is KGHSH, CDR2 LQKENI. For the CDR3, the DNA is TGTGCCAGCTCACCTCTGGGGGTTGATGCGCGGGGCGGCGTTGAGCAGTTCTTC. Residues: CASSPLGVDARGGVEQFF.

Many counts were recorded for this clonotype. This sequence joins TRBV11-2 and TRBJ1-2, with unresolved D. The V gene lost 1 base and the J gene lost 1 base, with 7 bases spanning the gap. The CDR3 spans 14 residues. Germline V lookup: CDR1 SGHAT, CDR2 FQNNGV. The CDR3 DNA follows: TGTGCCAGCAGCTTAGGCGGTCTTAACTATGGCTACACCTTC. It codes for CASSLGGLNYGYTF.

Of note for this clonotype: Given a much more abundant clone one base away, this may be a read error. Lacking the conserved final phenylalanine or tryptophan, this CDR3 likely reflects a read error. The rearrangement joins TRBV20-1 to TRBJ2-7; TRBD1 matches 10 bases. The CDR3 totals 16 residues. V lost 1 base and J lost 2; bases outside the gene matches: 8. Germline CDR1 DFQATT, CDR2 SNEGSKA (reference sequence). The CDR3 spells CSARAVWDRGTYEQYL. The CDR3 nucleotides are TGCAGTGCTAGAGCCGTCTGGGACAGGGGTACCTACGAGCAGTACCTC.